This T cell receptor beta chain was obtained from a study of T cell responses to AZD1222 COVID-19 vaccine. The CDR3 has 13 amino acids. V shed 4 bases and J 6 bases; nucleotides not matched to a gene: 2. Germline CDR1 reads SGHDT; CDR2 reads YYEEEE. TCRdb keeps only in-frame clones here, not all; method: immunoSEQ multiplex PCR. The sample lists some 140,000 clones, 88% occurring once. The source of this sequence is an adult who received the AZD1222 COVID-19 vaccine. The V call is TRBV5-6, the J call TRBJ1-2; 11 bases are a match to TRBD1. The material sequenced was peripheral blood, taken 28 days after the second AZD1222 dose. Written as DNA, the CDR3 is TGTGCCAGCAGCCGGGACAGGGGGGATGGCTACACCTTC. Protein: CASSRDRGDGYTF.